The 16 T cell receptor beta chains below all came from one sample that was sequenced in a study of control samples from healthy donors and cancer patients. Assay: immunoSEQ multiplex PCR; the TCRdb copy retains only in-frame clones and omits some. Of roughly 120,000 clones listed, approximately 94% are singletons. Sequenced: blood. The receptors here all came from a man aged 30 to 45 in good health.

This clone was counted a single time. CDR3 region: CASSRYRQGSYNEQFF. CDR3 coding DNA: TGTGCCAGCAGTCGCTATCGACAGGGCTCCTACAATGAGCAGTTCTTC. This rearrangement joins TRBV6-2 or TRBV6-3 to TRBJ2-1; 7 bases match TRBD1. The V gene end was trimmed by 5 bases and the J gene end by 0 bases; junction bases not matched to a gene: 7. This CDR3 region has 16 residues. Germline V CDR1 and CDR2: MNHEY, SVGEGT.

This chain uses TRBV10-3 with TRBJ2-2, with D maybe TRBD2 (7 bases). The CDR3 contains 16 residues. CDR1 and CDR2 (germline): ENHRY, SYGVKD. V lost 5 bases to trimming and J lost 3 bases, with 16 bases between them. CDR3 region: CAISSGGGAYTGELFF. The CDR3 DNA reads TGTGCCATCAGTTCCGGTGGGGGGGCGTACACCGGGGAGCTGTTTTTT.

This rearrangement joins TRBV30 to TRBJ2-7; D gene ambiguous. The CDR3 totals 13 residues. Germline lookup yields CDR1 GTSNPN and CDR2 SVGIG (reference sequence). V lost 0 bases, J lost 6 bases, and 12 bases lay in between. CDR3 DNA: TGTGCCTGGAGTGTATTAAACTCCCTCGAGCAGTACTTC. It translates to CAWSVLNSLEQYF.

This sequence joins TRBV5-1 and TRBJ2-7, with D perhaps TRBD1 or TRBD2 (6 bases each). Trimming removed 0 bases at V and 3 bases at J, with 16 bases between. The CDR3 spans 16 residues. The germline CDR1 and CDR2 sequences are SGHRS and YFSETQ. The CDR3, as DNA: TGCGCCAGCAGCTTGGCCGGGGGCTTGGGACACTACGAGCAGTACTTC. Translated: CASSLAGGLGHYEQYF.

The V call is TRBV30, the J call TRBJ1-5; D is undetermined. CDR1 and CDR2 from the germline V gene are GTSNPN and SVGIG (reference sequence). The CDR3 is made up of 13 amino acids. V lost 0 bases to trimming and J lost 6 bases, with 9 bases between them. The CDR3 reads CAWSVGGVQPQHF. CDR3 bases: TGTGCCTGGAGTGTAGGCGGGGTTCAGCCCCAGCATTTT.

J is TRBJ1-5 and V is TRBV6-6; tentative D call: TRBD1 (6 bases). Germline values: CDR1 MNHNY, CDR2 SVGAGI (reference sequence). V shed 6 bases and J shed 4 bases, with 10 bases lying between them. The CDR3 runs to 13 residues. Here the CDR3 reads CASRDRPNQPQHF. CDR3 coding DNA: TGTGCCAGCAGAGACAGGCCGAATCAGCCCCAGCATTTT.

The gene calls are TRBV5-4 and TRBJ2-2; 8 bases line up with TRBD2. CDR3 length: 16 residues. V shed 9 bases, J shed 5 bases, and the junction held 15 bases outside the gene matches. Germline lookup yields CDR1 SGHNT and CDR2 YYREEE (reference sequence). This CDR3 is CATRGSTSGYTGELFF. The CDR3 coding sequence is TGTGCCACGCGCGGGTCCACTAGCGGATATACCGGGGAGCTGTTTTTT. Combining the CDR3 with reference TRBV5-4 and TRBJ2-2 gives the whole variable domain ETGVTQSPTHLIKTRGQQVTLRCSSQSGHNTVSWYQQALGQGPQFIFQYYREEENGRGNFPPRFSGLQFPNYSSELNVNALELDDSALYLCATRGSTSGYTGELFFGEGSRLTVL.

The CDR3 nucleotides read TGTGCCAGCAGCCGCCTGGGGTTCGGGCAGCCCCAGCATTTT. Its protein is CASSRLGFGQPQHF. V gene TRBV7-8 combines with J gene TRBJ1-5; no clear D. Trimming removed 5 bases from V and 7 bases from J, with 15 bases in between. Germline V gene sequence: CDR1 SGHVS, CDR2 FQNEAQ. The CDR3 totals 14 residues.

This sequence joins TRBV18 and TRBJ1-2, with D maybe TRBD1 (5 bases). This CDR3 has 15 residues. Germline V gene lookup returns CDR1 KGHSH and CDR2 LQKENI. Trimming cost V 3 bases and J 5 bases, with 16 bases left between them. In DNA form, the CDR3 reads TGTGCCAGCTCACCCTGGGGGGAGAGTGGTTATGGCTACACCTTC. Encoded protein: CASSPWGESGYGYTF.

V gene TRBV5-4 combines with J gene TRBJ1-4, with D unresolved. This CDR3 is built from 14 residues. V gave up 0 bases and J gave up 0 bases, with 3 bases separating them. Germline CDR1 is SGHNT and CDR2 is YYREEE (reference sequence). Written as DNA, the CDR3 is TGTGCCAGCAGCTTGGCGGCAACTAATGAAAAACTGTTTTTT. Amino acids: CASSLAATNEKLFF.

Here the CDR3 reads CAWSVQGATEAFF. DNA for the CDR3: TGTGCCTGGAGTGTACAGGGGGCAACTGAAGCTTTCTTT. The rearrangement joins TRBV30 to TRBJ1-1, with 9 bases aligning to TRBD1. Germline V gene sequence: CDR1 GTSNPN, CDR2 SVGIG (reference sequence). The CDR3 is 13 residues long. J was trimmed by 5 bases and V by 0 bases; bases with no gene match: 1.

The V gene is TRBV27, the J gene TRBJ1-3, with D perhaps matching TRBD1 (5 bases). The germline V gene encodes CDR1 MNHEY and CDR2 SMNVEV (reference sequence). V lost 6 bases and J 5 bases, leaving 14 bases between the germline ends. This CDR3 spans 14 amino acids. CDR3 residues: CASRGDLKRNTIYF. The CDR3 nucleotides read TGTGCCAGCAGGGGGGACTTAAAGAGAAACACCATATATTTT.

This clone was recorded once. The chain employs TRBV2 and TRBJ2-7, with D possibly matching TRBD1 (5 bases). The CDR3 has 12 residues. Trimming took 8 bases from V and 1 from J, leaving 9 bases between them. CDR1 is SNHLY and CDR2 is FYNNEI in the germline V gene. The DNA for the CDR3 is TGTGCCAGCCGACAGTCGTCCTACGAGCAGTACTTC. Protein product: CASRQSSYEQYF.

This clone was seen a single time. V is TRBV9 and J is TRBJ2-7; perhaps TRBD2 as D (5 bases). This CDR3 has 14 amino acids. Germline loops: CDR1 SGDLS, CDR2 YYNGEE. V lost 4 bases and J lost 0, with 11 bases in between. For the CDR3, the DNA is TGTGCCAGCAGCAAGAGGGTTAGCTCCTACGAGCAGTACTTC. It encodes CASSKRVSSYEQYF.

This chain links TRBV11-2 with TRBJ2-7, with 10 nucleotides matching TRBD1. This CDR3 contains 16 residues. The J segment lost 8 bases and the V segment lost 5 bases, leaving 15 bases of the junction unmatched. Germline assignment: CDR1 SGHAT and CDR2 FQNNGV. The CDR3, as DNA: TGTGCCAGCAGCCGCCCAGGACAGGGGGTCTTTATGAAGCAGTACTTC. This translates into CASSRPGQGVFMKQYF. The full variable domain, with the rest looked up from reference TRBV11-2 and TRBJ2-7, is EAGVAQSPRYKIIEKRQSVAFWCNPISGHATLYWYQQILGQGPKLLIQFQNNGVVDDSQLPKDRFSAERLKGVDSTLKIQPAKLEDSAVYLCASSRPGQGVFMKQYFGPGTRLTVT.

This rearrangement joins TRBV19 to TRBJ2-1, with D perhaps matching TRBD2 (6 bases). Trimming shortened V by 5 bases and J by 9 bases, and 8 bases separated the two germline ends. Per the germline V gene, CDR1 is LNHDA and CDR2 is SQIVND (reference sequence). The CDR3 consists of 11 residues. CDR3 coding DNA: TGTGCCAGTAGTCGCGGGGCTGAGCAGTTCTTC. Protein: CASSRGAEQFF.